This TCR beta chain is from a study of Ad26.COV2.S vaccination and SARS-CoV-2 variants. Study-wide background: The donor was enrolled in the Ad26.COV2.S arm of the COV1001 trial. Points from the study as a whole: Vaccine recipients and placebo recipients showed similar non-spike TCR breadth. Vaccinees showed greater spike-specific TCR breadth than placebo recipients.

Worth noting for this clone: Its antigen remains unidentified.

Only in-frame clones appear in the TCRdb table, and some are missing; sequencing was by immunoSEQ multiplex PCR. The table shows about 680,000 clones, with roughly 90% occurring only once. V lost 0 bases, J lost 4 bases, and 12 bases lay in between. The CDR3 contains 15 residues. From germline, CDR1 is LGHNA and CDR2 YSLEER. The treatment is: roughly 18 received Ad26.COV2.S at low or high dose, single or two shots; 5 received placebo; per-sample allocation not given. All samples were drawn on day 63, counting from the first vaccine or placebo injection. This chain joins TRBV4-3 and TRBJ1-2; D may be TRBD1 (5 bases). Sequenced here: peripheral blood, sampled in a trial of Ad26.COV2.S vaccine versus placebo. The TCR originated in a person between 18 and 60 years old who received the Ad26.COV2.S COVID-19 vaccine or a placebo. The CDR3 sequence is CASSQDSGGGYGYTF. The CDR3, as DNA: TGCGCCAGCAGCCAAGACTCTGGGGGAGGCTATGGCTACACCTTC.